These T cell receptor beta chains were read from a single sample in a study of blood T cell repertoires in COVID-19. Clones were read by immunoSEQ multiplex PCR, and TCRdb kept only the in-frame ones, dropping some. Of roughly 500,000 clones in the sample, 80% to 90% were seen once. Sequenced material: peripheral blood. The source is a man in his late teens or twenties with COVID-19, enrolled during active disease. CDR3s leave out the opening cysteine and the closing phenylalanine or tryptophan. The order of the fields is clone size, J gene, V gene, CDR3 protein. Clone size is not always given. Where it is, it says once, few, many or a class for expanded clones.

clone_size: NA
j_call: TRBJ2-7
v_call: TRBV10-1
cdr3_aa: ASSKTSGVYEQY

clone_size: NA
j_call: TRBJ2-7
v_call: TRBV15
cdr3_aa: ATSVGRGAASDEQY

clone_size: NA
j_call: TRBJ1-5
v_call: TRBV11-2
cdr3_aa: ASSDGTGANQPQH

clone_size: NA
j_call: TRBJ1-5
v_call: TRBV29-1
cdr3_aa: SVVLGTGFQPQH

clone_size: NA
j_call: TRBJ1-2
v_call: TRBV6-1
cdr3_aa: ASSERVEFYGYT

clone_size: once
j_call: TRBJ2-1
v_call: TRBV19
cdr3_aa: ASTSRGSLGNEQF

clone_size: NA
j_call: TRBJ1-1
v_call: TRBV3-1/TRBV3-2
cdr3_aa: ASSQGQGRTEAF

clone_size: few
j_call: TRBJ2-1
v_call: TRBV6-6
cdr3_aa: ASSYSRVYNEQF

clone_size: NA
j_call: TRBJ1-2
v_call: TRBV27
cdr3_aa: ASSLSRDYGYT

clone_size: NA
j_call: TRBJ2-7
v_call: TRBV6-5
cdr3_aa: ASRRTGLSYEQY

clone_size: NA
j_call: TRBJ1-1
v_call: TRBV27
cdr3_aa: ASNQGPNTEAF

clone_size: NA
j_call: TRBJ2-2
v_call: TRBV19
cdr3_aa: ASSARSGGGLF

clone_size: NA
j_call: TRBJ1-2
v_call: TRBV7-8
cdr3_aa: ASRGSGPGGYT

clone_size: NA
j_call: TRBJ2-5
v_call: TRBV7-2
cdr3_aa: ASSLAGGASGQETQY

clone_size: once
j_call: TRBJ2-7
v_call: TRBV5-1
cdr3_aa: ASSLEQPNEQY

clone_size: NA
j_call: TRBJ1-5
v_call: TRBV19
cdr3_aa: ASSARDIWPQH

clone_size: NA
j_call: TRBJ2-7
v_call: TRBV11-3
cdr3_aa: ASSPNHQGLAGFSYEQY

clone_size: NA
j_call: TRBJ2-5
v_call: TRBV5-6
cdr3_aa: ASSWGVGASQETQY

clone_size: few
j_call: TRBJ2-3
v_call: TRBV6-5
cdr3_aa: ASSPPGQGQHTQY

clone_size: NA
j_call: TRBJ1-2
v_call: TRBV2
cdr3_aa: ASSEGQGYGYT

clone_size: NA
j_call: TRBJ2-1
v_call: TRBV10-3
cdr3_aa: ATYSGGASNEQF

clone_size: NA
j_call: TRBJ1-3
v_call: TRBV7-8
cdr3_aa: ASSLVGGPGNTIY

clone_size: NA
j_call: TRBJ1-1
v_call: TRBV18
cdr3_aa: ASSPDRAAEAF

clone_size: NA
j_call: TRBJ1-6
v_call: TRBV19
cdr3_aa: ASSNREYNSPLH

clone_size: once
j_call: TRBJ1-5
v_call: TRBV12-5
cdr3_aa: ASGLTTGSNQPQH

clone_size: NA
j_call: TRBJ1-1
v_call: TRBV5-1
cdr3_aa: ASSTGGWTEAF

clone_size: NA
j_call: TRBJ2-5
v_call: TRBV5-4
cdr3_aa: ASSLSKQETQY

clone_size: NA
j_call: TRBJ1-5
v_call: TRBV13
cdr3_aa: ASSFRQGDQPQH

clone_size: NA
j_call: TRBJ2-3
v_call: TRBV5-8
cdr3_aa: ASSLGYGTGIPDTQY

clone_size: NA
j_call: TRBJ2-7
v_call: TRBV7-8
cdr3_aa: ASSLAPGLAGGGTYEQY

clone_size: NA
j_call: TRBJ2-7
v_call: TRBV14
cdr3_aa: ASSQDTGSEQY

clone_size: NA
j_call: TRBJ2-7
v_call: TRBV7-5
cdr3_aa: VRSFSGMSPDPVGNKQY

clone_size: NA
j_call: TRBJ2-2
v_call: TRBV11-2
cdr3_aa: ASSSSGRPTGELF

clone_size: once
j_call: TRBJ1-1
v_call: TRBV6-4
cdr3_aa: AWQMGGRTEAF

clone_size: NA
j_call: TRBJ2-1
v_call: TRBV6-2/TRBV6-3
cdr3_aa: ASSSGTGDYNEQF

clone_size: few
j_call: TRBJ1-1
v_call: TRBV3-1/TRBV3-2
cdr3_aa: ASSQANTEAF

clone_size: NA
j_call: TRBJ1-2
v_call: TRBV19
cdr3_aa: ASSISRTGRINYGYT

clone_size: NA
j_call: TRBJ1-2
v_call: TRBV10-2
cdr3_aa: ASSESSTGFSGYGYT

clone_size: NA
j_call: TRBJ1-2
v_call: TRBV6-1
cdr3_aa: ASSEAQGVGGYT

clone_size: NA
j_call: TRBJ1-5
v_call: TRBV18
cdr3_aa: ASSDSRNQPQH

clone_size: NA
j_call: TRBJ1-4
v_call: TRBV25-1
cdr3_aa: ASSENIPNEKLF

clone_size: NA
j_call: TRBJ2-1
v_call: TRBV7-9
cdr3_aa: ASSLSRSSYNEQF

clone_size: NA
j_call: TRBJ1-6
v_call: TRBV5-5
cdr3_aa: ASSSYRESPLH

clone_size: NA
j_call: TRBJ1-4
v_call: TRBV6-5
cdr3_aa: ASSRHRGEEKLF

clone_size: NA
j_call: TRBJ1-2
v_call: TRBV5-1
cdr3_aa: ASAGQFAYNYGYT

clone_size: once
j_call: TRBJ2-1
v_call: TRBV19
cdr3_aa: ASSITREAYEQF

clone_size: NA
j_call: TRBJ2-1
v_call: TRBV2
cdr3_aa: ASREREQF

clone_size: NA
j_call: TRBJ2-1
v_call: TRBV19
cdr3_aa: ASSIGGGSYNEQF

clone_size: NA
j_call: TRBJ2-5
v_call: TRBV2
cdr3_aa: ASSKQGRGGQETQY

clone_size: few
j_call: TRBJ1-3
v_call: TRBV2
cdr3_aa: ASYTPDSYSGNTIY

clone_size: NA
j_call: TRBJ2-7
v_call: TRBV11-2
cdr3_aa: ASSSERLSYEQY